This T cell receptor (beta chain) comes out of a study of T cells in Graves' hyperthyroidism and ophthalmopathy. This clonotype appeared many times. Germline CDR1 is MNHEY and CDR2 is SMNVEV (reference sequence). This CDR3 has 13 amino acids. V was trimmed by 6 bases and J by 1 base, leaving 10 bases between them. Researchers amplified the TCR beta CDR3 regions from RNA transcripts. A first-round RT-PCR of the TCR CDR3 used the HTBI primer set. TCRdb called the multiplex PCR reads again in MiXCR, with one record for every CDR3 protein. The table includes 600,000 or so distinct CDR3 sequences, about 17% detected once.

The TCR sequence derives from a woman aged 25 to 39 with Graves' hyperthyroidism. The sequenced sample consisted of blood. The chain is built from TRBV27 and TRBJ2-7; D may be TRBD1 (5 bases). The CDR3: CASRPTESYEQYF. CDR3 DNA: TGTGCCAGCAGACCGACAGAGTCCTACGAGCAGTACTTC.